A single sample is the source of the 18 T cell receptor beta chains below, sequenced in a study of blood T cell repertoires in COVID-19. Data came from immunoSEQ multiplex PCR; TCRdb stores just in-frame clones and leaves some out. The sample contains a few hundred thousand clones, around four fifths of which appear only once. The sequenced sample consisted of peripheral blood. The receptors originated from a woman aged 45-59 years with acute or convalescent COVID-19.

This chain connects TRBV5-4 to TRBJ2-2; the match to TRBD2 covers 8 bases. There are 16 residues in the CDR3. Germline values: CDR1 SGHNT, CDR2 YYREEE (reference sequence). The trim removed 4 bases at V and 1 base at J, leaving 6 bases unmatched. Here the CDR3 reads CASSLSGAMNTGELFF. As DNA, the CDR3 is TGTGCCAGCAGCCTTAGCGGGGCGATGAACACCGGGGAGCTGTTTTTT. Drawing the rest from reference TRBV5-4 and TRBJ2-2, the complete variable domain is ETGVTQSPTHLIKTRGQQVTLRCSSQSGHNTVSWYQQALGQGPQFIFQYYREEENGRGNFPPRFSGLQFPNYSSELNVNALELDDSALYLCASSLSGAMNTGELFFGEGSRLTVL.

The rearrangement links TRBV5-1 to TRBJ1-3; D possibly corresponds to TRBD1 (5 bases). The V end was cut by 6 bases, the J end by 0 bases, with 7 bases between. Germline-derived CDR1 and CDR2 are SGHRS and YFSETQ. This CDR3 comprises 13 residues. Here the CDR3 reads CASTTDSGNTIYF. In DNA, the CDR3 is TGCGCCAGCACGACAGACTCTGGAAACACCATATATTTT.

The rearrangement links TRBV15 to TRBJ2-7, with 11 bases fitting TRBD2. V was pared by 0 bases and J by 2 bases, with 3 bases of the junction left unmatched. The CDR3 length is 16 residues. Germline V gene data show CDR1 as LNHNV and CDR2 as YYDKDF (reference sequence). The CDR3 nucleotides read TGTGCCACCAGCAGAGATCTAGCGGGAGGCACCTACGAGCAGTACTTC. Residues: CATSRDLAGGTYEQYF.

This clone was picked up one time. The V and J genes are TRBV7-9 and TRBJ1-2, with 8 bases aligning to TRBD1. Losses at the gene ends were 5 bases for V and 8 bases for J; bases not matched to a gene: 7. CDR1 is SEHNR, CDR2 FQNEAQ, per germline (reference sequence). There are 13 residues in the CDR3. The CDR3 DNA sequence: TGTGCCAGCAGCCTACAACAGGGGGGAGGCTACACCTTC. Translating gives CASSLQQGGGYTF. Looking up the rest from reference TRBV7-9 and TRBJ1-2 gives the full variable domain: DTGVSQNPRHKITKRGQNVTFRCDPISEHNRLYWYRQTLGQGPEFLTYFQNEAQLEKSRLLSDRFSAERPKGSFSTLEIQRTEQGDSAMYLCASSLQQGGGYTFGSGTRLTVV.

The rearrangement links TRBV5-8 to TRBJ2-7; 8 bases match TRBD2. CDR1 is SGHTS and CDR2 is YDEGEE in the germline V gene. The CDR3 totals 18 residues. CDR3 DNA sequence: TGTGCTAGCGGGGCCGAGGACAGATTAACTCTCCCGACCTACGAGCAGTACGTC. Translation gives CASGAEDRLTLPTYEQYV.

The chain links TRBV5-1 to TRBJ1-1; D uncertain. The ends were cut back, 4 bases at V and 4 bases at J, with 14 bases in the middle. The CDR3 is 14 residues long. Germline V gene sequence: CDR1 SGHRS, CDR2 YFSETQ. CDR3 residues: CASSADPLSTEAFF. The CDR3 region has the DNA TGCGCCAGCAGCGCCGATCCATTGAGCACTGAAGCTTTCTTT. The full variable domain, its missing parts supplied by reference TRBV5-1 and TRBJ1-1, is KAGVTQTPRYLIKTRGQQVTLSCSPISGHRSVSWYQQTPGQGLQFLFEYFSETQRNKGNFPGRFSGRQFSNSRSEMNVSTLELGDSALYLCASSADPLSTEAFFGQGTRLTVV.

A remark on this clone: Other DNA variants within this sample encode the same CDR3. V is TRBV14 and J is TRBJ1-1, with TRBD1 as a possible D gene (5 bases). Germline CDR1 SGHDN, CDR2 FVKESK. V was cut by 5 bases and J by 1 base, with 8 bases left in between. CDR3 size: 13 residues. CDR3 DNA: TGTGCCAGCAGCTCCGGACAGAACACTGAAGCTTTCTTT. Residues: CASSSGQNTEAFF.

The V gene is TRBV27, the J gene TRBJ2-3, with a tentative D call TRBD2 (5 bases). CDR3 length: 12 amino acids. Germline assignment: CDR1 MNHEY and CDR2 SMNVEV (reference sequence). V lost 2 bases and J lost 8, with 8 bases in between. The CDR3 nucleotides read TGTGCCAGCAGTTTAGGTGGAGGTACGCAGTATTTT. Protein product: CASSLGGGTQYF.

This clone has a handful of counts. The CDR3 spells CAWSVHRHRANTGELFF. The CDR3 DNA reads TGTGCCTGGAGTGTACATAGACACAGGGCTAACACCGGGGAGCTGTTTTTT. V and J are TRBV30 and TRBJ2-2; a possible D gene is TRBD1 (6 bases). Trimming cost V 0 bases and J 2 bases, with 16 bases left between them. CDR3 length equals 17 residues. CDR1 is GTSNPN and CDR2 is SVGIG in the germline V gene (reference sequence).

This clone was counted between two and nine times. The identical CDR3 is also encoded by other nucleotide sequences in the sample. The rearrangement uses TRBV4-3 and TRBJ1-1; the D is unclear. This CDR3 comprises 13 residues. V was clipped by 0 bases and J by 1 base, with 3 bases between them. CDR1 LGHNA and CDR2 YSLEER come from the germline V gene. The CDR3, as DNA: TGCGCCAGCAGCCAAGACAGGAACACTGAAGCTTTCTTT. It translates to CASSQDRNTEAFF.

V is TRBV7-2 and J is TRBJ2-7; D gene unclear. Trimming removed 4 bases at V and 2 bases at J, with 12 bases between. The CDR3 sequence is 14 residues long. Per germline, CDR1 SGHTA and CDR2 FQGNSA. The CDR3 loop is CASSWRGSTYEQYF. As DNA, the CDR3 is TGTGCCAGCAGCTGGAGAGGCAGTACCTACGAGCAGTACTTC.

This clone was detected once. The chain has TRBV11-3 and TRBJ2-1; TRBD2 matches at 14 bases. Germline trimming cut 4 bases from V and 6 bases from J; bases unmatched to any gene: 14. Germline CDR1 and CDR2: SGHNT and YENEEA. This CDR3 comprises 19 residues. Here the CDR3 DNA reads TGTGCCAGCAGCTCTAGATCGGGGACCGGGACTAGCGGGGGCAATGAGCAGTTCTTC. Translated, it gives CASSSRSGTGTSGGNEQFF.

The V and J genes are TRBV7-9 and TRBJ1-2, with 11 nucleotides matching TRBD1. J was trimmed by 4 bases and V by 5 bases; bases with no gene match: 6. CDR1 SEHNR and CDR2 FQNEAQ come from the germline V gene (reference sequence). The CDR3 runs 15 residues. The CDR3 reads CASSQAGTGGYGYTF. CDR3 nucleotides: TGTGCCAGCAGCCAAGCCGGGACAGGGGGCTATGGCTACACCTTC.

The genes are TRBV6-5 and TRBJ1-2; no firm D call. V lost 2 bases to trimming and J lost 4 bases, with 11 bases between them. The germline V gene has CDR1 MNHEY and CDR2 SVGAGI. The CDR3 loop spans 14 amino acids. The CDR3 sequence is CASSYDSVSYGYTF. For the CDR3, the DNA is TGTGCCAGCAGTTACGACTCAGTTAGCTATGGCTACACCTTC.

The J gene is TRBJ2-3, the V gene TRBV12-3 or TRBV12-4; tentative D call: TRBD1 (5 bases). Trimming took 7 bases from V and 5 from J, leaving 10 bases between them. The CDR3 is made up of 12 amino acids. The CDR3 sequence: CASTIGEDTQYF. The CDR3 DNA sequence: TGTGCCAGCACCATAGGGGAAGATACGCAGTATTTT.

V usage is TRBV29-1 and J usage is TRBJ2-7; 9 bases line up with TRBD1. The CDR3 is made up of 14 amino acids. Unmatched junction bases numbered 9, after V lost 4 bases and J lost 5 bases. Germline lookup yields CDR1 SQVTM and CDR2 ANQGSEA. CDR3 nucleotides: TGCAGCGTTGGGATTGGACAGGGGTCCAACGAGCAGTACTTC. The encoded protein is CSVGIGQGSNEQYF.

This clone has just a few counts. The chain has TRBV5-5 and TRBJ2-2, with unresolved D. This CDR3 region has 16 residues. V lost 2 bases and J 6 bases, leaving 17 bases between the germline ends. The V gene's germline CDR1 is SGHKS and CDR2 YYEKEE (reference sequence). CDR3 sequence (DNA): TGTGCCAGCAGCTTCTCTACGCTTCGCGTCCCCGGGGAGCTGTTTTTT. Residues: CASSFSTLRVPGELFF.

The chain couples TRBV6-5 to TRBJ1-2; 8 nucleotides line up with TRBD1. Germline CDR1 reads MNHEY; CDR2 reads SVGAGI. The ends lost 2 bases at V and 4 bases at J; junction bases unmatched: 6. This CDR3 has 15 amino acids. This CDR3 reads CASSYRGQGAYGYTF. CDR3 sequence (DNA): TGTGCCAGCAGTTACCGAGGACAGGGTGCCTATGGCTACACCTTC.